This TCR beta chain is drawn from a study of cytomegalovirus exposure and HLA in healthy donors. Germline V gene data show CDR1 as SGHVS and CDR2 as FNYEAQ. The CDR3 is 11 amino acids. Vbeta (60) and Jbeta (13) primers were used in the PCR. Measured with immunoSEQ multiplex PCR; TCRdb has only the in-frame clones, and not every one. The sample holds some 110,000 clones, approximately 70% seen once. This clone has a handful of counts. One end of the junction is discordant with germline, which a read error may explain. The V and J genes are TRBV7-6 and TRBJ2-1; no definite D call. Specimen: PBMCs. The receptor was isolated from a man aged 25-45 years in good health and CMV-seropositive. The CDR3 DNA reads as TGTGCCAGCAGCTCCGACAATGAGCAGTTCTTC. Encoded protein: CASSSDNEQFF.